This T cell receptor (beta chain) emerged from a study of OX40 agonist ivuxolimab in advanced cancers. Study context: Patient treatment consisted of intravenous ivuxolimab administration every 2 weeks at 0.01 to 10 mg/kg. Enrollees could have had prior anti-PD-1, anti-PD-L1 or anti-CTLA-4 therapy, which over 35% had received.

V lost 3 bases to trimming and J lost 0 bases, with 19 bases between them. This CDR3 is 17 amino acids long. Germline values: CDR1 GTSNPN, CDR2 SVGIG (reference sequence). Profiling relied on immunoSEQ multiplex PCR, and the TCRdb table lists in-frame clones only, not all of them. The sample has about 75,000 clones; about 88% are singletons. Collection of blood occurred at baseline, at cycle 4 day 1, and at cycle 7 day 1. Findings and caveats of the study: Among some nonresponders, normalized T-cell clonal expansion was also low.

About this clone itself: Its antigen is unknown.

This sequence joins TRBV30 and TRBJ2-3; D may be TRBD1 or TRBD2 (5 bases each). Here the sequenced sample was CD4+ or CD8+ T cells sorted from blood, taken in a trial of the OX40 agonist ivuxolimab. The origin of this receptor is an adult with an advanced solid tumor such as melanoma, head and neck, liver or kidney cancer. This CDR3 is CAWSGAVTFPSTDTQYF. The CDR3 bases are TGTGCCTGGAGCGGGGCAGTAACTTTCCCTAGCACAGATACGCAGTATTTT.